One sample yielded the 5 T cell receptor beta chains listed below, sequenced in a study of T cells after yellow fever vaccination (dated by TCRdb to between 2018 and 2020). The method behind the library was 5' RACE. Instrument used: Illumina NovaSeq 6000. TCRdb reprocessed the public reads (quality trimming at Q25 with fastp, clone calling with MiXCR) and kept in-frame beta chains. Every distinct CDR3 protein forms one entry, paired with its most common genes and DNA. This sample gives around 320,000 distinct CDR3 sequences in total; 3.5% to 5% of them show up just once. Clones ranked in the top ten supply approximately 19% of the sample. The treatment or condition label of this sample denotes: live attenuated yellow fever vaccine strain. This sample comprised PBMCs, obtained 15 days after the yellow fever booster vaccination. The receptors come from a man aged 18 to 30 who received the YFV17D yellow fever vaccine.

The J gene is TRBJ2-1, the V gene TRBV27; TRBD1 might be the D (6 bases). Germline lookup yields CDR1 MNHEY and CDR2 SMNVEV (reference sequence). The ends were cut back, 5 bases at V and 9 bases at J, with 17 bases in the middle. The CDR3 is 14 amino acids. For the CDR3, the DNA is TGTGCCAGCAGTCTGGACAGCCCTAGGCTTGAGCAGTTCTTC. This codes for CASSLDSPRLEQFF.

The gene calls are TRBV19 and TRBJ1-4; 8 bases are shared with TRBD1. Germline V gene lookup returns CDR1 LNHDA and CDR2 SQIVND (reference sequence). Trimming at V came to 5 bases and at J to 8 bases, leaving 7 bases not matched to a gene. There are 14 residues in the CDR3. DNA for the CDR3: TGTGCCAGTAGTGGACAGGGAATGGTCGAAAAACTGTTTTTT. Protein: CASSGQGMVEKLFF.

This clonotype was counted between two and nine times. The rearrangement links TRBV7-2 to TRBJ1-1; D gene unclear. Trimming took 2 bases from V and 3 from J, leaving 13 bases between them. The germline V gene encodes CDR1 SGHTA and CDR2 FQGNSA. The CDR3 covers 15 residues. This chain's CDR3 is CASSLIWTRDTEAFF. The CDR3 bases are TGTGCCAGCAGCTTAATCTGGACGCGGGACACTGAAGCTTTCTTT.

This clonotype was seen at least ten times. The chain carries TRBV5-1 and TRBJ1-3; D gene ambiguous. Germline V gene sequence: CDR1 SGHRS, CDR2 YFSETQ. Trimming pared 0 bases from V and 1 base from J, leaving 5 bases between. The CDR3 runs to 14 residues. The DNA for the CDR3 is TGCGCCAGCAGCTTGGACGGATCTGGAAACACCATATATTTT. Translating it yields CASSLDGSGNTIYF.

The chain uses TRBV27 and TRBJ1-5; D is undetermined. The CDR3 loop spans 16 amino acids. The germline gives CDR1 MNHEY, CDR2 SMNVEV (reference sequence). Trimming removed 5 bases at V and 2 bases at J, with 16 bases between. The CDR3 DNA reads TGTGCCAGCAGTCCGACCCAGATGGGAGGCAATCAGCCCCAGCATTTT. Translating gives CASSPTQMGGNQPQHF.